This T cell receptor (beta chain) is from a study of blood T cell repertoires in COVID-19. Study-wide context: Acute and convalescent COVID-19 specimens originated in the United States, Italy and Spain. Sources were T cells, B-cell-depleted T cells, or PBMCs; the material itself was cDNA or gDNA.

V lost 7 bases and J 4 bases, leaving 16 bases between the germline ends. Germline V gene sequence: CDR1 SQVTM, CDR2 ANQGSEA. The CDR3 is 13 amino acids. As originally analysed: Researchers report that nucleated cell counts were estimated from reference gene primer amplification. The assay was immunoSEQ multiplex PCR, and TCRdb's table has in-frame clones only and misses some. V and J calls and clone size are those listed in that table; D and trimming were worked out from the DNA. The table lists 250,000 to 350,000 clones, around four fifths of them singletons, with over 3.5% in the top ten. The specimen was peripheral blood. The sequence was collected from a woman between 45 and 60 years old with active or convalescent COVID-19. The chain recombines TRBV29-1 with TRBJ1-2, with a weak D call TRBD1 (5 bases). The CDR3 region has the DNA TGCAGCGCGTTGTCGCCAGGGCTCTATGGCTACACCTTC. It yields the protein CSALSPGLYGYTF.